This T cell receptor (beta chain) emerged from a study of blood T cell repertoires in COVID-19. Generated by immunoSEQ multiplex PCR, the TCRdb table keeps only in-frame clones and is missing some. The table records some 170,000 clones, about 79% of them present only once. Germline-derived CDR1 and CDR2 are SGHAT and FQNNGV. V lost 4 bases and J lost 8, with 21 bases in between. The CDR3 covers 16 residues. This TCR was sampled from a man aged 50 to 60 who had recovered from COVID-19. The V call is TRBV11-2, the J call TRBJ1-3, with a weak D call TRBD1 (6 bases). Sequenced material: PBMCs or T cells enriched from blood (not recorded which). CDR3 nucleotide sequence: TGTGCCAGCAGCTCCGGGGGGGCCGCTCGCGGGGACACCATATATTTT. This translates into CASSSGGAARGDTIYF.